Presented here are 32 T cell receptor beta chains from one specimen sequenced in a study of response to subunit inactivated influenza vaccine. TCRdb recomputed calls from the RT-PCR reads with MiXCR, one row per CDR3 protein. The sample comprises roughly 460,000 distinct CDR3 sequences, around 9.9% of which are singletons, and approximately 12% rests with the top ten. The specimen comprised PBMCs from blood, sampled more than 35 days after vaccination. These receptors came from a man in his fifties who received an inactivated influenza vaccine.

This clonotype was detected only a few times. The chain combines TRBV5-6 with TRBJ2-3, with TRBD2 matching over 8 bases. The CDR3 is 16 residues long. Germline CDR1 SGHDT, CDR2 YYEEEE. V trimming: 4 bases; J trimming: 2 bases; junction bases outside the gene matches: 9. CDR3 region: CASSPLGGGNTDTQYF. CDR3 nucleotides: TGTGCCAGCAGCCCGTTGGGCGGGGGGAACACAGATACGCAGTATTTT.

The V gene is TRBV12-3 or TRBV12-4, the J gene TRBJ2-7, with unresolved D. V dropped 1 base and J dropped 3 bases, with 13 bases sitting between them. The length of the CDR3 is 15 residues. CDR3 in amino acids: CASSLEAGTDYEQYF. In nucleotides, the CDR3 is TGTGCCAGCAGTTTAGAGGCAGGAACTGACTACGAGCAGTACTTC.

This clonotype appeared many times. The chain is built from TRBV20-1 and TRBJ1-3, with D possibly TRBD1 on 6 matching bases. CDR3 length equals 13 residues. Germline V CDR1 and CDR2: DFQATT, SNEGSKA (reference sequence). V dropped 5 bases and J dropped 2 bases, with 10 bases sitting between them. This CDR3 reads CSASRDTGNTIYF. CDR3 coding DNA: TGCAGTGCTTCCCGGGACACTGGAAACACCATATATTTT.

The chain links TRBV12-3 or TRBV12-4 to TRBJ2-3; a weak D match, TRBD2 (6 bases). V was trimmed by 5 bases and J by 6 bases, leaving 15 bases between them. This CDR3 has 14 residues. The chain's CDR3 is CASSPNGGRDTQYF. The CDR3 nucleotides are TGTGCCAGCAGTCCGAATGGGGGGAGGGATACGCAGTATTTT.

The chain has TRBV24-1 and TRBJ2-3, with D hard to call. Trimming took 5 bases from V and 1 from J, leaving 6 bases between them. Per germline, CDR1 KGHDR and CDR2 SFDVKD. The CDR3 covers 13 residues. The CDR3 spells CATSVRGTDTQYF. CDR3 bases: TGTGCCACCAGTGTCCGGGGCACAGATACGCAGTATTTT.

The rearrangement uses TRBV3-1 and TRBJ2-7; TRBD1 agrees at 8 bases. CDR3 length: 14 residues. The ends lost 1 base at V and 5 bases at J; junction bases unmatched: 4. Germline V gives CDR1 LGHDT, CDR2 YNNKEL (reference sequence). In DNA, the CDR3 is TGTGCCAGCAGCCAAGCAGGGGGCAGGGACGAGCAGTACTTC. Its translation: CASSQAGGRDEQYF.

The rearrangement links TRBV27 to TRBJ2-3, with a tentative D call TRBD2 (6 bases). This CDR3 has 16 residues. Germline loops: CDR1 MNHEY, CDR2 SMNVEV (reference sequence). V was cut by 2 bases and J by 2 bases, with 14 bases left in between. The CDR3 is CASSLISGGSTDTQYF. The CDR3 nucleotides are TGTGCCAGCAGTTTAATAAGCGGAGGGTCCACAGATACGCAGTATTTT.

A remark on this clonotype: A much larger clone differs by one base, so this may be a read error. The chain combines TRBV4-2 with TRBJ1-5; TRBD1 matches 9 bases. The CDR3 totals 15 residues. The germline gives CDR1 LGHNA, CDR2 YNFKEQ. This chain's CDR3 is CAISQGGQGGQPQHF. The CDR3 DNA follows: TGTGCCATCAGCCAAGGGGGACAGGGCGGACAGCCCCAGCATTTT.

This clonotype was observed at least ten times. The chain recombines TRBV24-1 with TRBJ1-5; D is possibly TRBD1 (6 bases). This CDR3 is 13 amino acids long. The V end lost 7 bases, the J end lost 4 bases, and 10 bases lay between the germline ends. Germline values: CDR1 KGHDR, CDR2 SFDVKD. The CDR3 coding sequence is TGTGCCACCAGCGCCGGACAGAATCAGCCCCAGCATTTT. It codes for CATSAGQNQPQHF.

The table lists this clonotype with many counts. The rearrangement joins TRBV28 to TRBJ2-5; D possibly corresponds to TRBD1 (6 bases). V lost 4 bases and J lost 2, with 11 bases in between. This CDR3 is built from 14 residues. Looked up from germline, CDR1 is MDHEN and CDR2 is SYDVKM. The DNA for the CDR3 is TGTGCCAGCAGTTCCCCCGGACAGCAAGAGACCCAGTACTTC. Its translation: CASSSPGQQETQYF.

The chain joins TRBV12-3 or TRBV12-4 to TRBJ1-1; D gene unclear. The CDR3 is made up of 13 amino acids. Deletions cut 6 bases from V and 4 bases from J, with 12 bases between. The CDR3 DNA follows: TGTGCCAGCAGCGGACTAGGTGGCACTGAAGCTTTCTTT. Protein product: CASSGLGGTEAFF.

The J gene is TRBJ2-3, the V gene TRBV12-3 or TRBV12-4; D uncertain. With 5 bases removed from V and 0 bases from J, the gap between germline ends came to 15 bases. There are 16 residues in the CDR3. In DNA, the CDR3 is TGTGCCAGCAGTAAAACCCGGGCCATAAGCACAGATACGCAGTATTTT. As protein: CASSKTRAISTDTQYF.

This clonotype was counted ten times or more. This chain connects TRBV7-9 to TRBJ2-2; D ambiguous. CDR3 length: 13 residues. V gave up 1 base and J gave up 7 bases, with 7 bases separating them. Germline V CDR1 and CDR2: SEHNR, FQNEAQ (reference sequence). CDR3 sequence (DNA): TGTGCCAGCAGCTTAGAAGGTGTCGGGGAGCTGTTTTTT. Amino acids: CASSLEGVGELFF.

The V call is TRBV20-1, the J call TRBJ2-1; D is uncertain. V gave up 0 bases and J gave up 3 bases, with 9 bases separating them. The CDR3 runs 14 residues. CDR1 and CDR2 (germline): DFQATT, SNEGSKA (reference sequence). The CDR3 DNA reads as TGCAGTGCTAGAGATAGGAGCAACTACAATGAGCAGTTCTTC. It codes for CSARDRSNYNEQFF.

There are a few counts of this clonotype. This sequence joins TRBV10-3 and TRBJ2-6; D is possibly TRBD2 (5 bases). With 6 bases removed from V and 4 bases from J, the gap between germline ends came to 13 bases. Germline values: CDR1 ENHRY, CDR2 SYGVKD. This CDR3 comprises 15 residues. The CDR3 nucleotides read TGTGCCATCAGCCAACTAGTATCAGGGGCCAACGTCCTGACTTTC. It is translated as CAISQLVSGANVLTF.

The chain combines TRBV6-5 with TRBJ1-1; D not resolved. The CDR3 covers 14 residues. Trimming shortened V by 2 bases and J by 6 bases, and 13 bases separated the two germline ends. Germline CDR1 and CDR2: MNHEY and SVGAGI. CDR3 DNA sequence: TGTGCCAGCAGTTACGGCCGGGATACTTCTGAAGCTTTCTTT. Protein: CASSYGRDTSEAFF.

The rearrangement joins TRBV11-2 to TRBJ1-3; D gene ambiguous. V gave up 1 base and J gave up 8 bases, with 15 bases separating them. Germline CDR1 and CDR2: SGHAT and FQNNGV. This CDR3 has 15 amino acids. CDR3 DNA sequence: TGTGCCAGCAGCTTAGCCTCCGGGAATCGGGACACCATATATTTT. Translating gives CASSLASGNRDTIYF.

The gene calls are TRBV29-1 and TRBJ2-7, with a possible D match to TRBD2 (6 bases). Germline CDR1 reads SQVTM; CDR2 reads ANQGSEA. V gave up 7 bases and J gave up 3 bases, with 16 bases separating them. CDR3 length: 13 residues. CDR3 amino acids: CSAKAPGDYEQYF. CDR3 DNA: TGCAGCGCTAAGGCCCCGGGAGACTACGAGCAGTACTTC.

The sample holds many counts of this clonotype. The genes are TRBV29-1 and TRBJ2-1; weak D call: TRBD1 (6 bases). Trimming took off 4 bases at V and 7 bases at J, with 14 bases between the two ends. Germline CDR1 reads SQVTM; CDR2 reads ANQGSEA. The CDR3 length is 13 residues. The chain's CDR3 is CSVGANRENEQFF. The CDR3 nucleotides read TGCAGCGTTGGAGCTAACAGGGAAAATGAGCAGTTCTTC.

This clonotype was counted at least ten times. This chain joins TRBV7-7 and TRBJ2-1; no firm D call. V was shortened by 5 bases and J by 1 base, with 15 bases between the two germline ends. The CDR3 is 16 residues long. CDR1 and CDR2 from the germline V gene are SSHAT and FNYEAQ (reference sequence). For the CDR3, the DNA is TGTGCCAGCAGCCTAGGGCATCTAGTTTCCTACAATGAGCAGTTCTTC. This sequence encodes CASSLGHLVSYNEQFF.

The CDR3 loop is CASSYSSGTRDGYTF. The DNA of the CDR3 is TGTGCCAGCAGTTACTCTTCGGGCACTCGAGATGGCTACACCTTC. V usage is TRBV6-5 and J usage is TRBJ1-2; D is ambiguous. The ends were cut back, 0 bases at V and 6 bases at J, with 14 bases in the middle. This CDR3 comprises 15 residues. Germline CDR1 is MNHEY and CDR2 is SVGAGI.

The V gene is TRBV20-1, the J gene TRBJ1-1; a possible D gene is TRBD1 (6 bases). This CDR3 contains 16 residues. Germline CDR1 and CDR2: DFQATT and SNEGSKA (reference sequence). The V gene lost 5 bases and the J gene lost 3 bases, with 22 bases spanning the gap. The CDR3 coding sequence is TGCAGTGCTGGGCGCGTCCCAGGGGATCGGGACACTGAAGCTTTCTTT. Amino acid sequence: CSAGRVPGDRDTEAFF.

This clonotype was seen many times. The chain couples TRBV29-1 to TRBJ2-5; D perhaps matches TRBD2 (5 bases). Trimming removed 3 bases at V and 1 base at J, with 12 bases between. Germline CDR1 and CDR2: SQVTM and ANQGSEA. The CDR3 is made up of 14 amino acids. CDR3 in DNA: TGCAGCGTTGAGATAGGAGGAGTCCAAGAGACCCAGTACTTC. As protein: CSVEIGGVQETQYF.

The chain is built from TRBV5-1 and TRBJ1-1; D gene uncertain. V was shortened by 4 bases and J by 1 base, with 11 bases between the two germline ends. Germline-derived CDR1 and CDR2 are SGHRS and YFSETQ. The CDR3 sequence is 14 residues long. CDR3 in DNA: TGCGCCAGCAGCCCTCTAGTGGCGAACACTGAAGCTTTCTTT. It yields the protein CASSPLVANTEAFF.

This clonotype was found a few times. V gene TRBV15 combines with J gene TRBJ2-7, with TRBD2 matching over 10 bases. Germline lookup yields CDR1 LNHNV and CDR2 YYDKDF (reference sequence). V was pared by 0 bases and J by 6 bases, with 8 bases of the junction left unmatched. The CDR3 has 16 residues. DNA of the CDR3: TGTGCCACCAGCAGAGATCGTGCAGCGGGGGGGCTCGAGCAGTACTTC. Translated: CATSRDRAAGGLEQYF.

The rearrangement uses TRBV3-1 and TRBJ2-7; D not certain. With 6 bases removed from V and 4 bases from J, the gap between germline ends came to 10 bases. Per germline, CDR1 LGHDT and CDR2 YNNKEL (reference sequence). There are 12 residues in the CDR3. This chain's CDR3 is CASRDGRYEQYF. The CDR3 coding sequence is TGTGCCAGCAGAGACGGACGGTACGAGCAGTACTTC.

This clonotype was seen only a few times. CDR3 bases: TGTGCCACCAGCGCTCGGGACAGGGTTTACAATGAGCAGTTCTTC. Its protein is CATSARDRVYNEQFF. The V gene is TRBV24-1, the J gene TRBJ2-1; 9 nucleotides line up with TRBD1. CDR3 length equals 15 residues. V trimming: 7 bases; J trimming: 4 bases; junction bases outside the gene matches: 7. Germline CDR1 and CDR2: KGHDR and SFDVKD.

This clonotype has only a few counts. The chain employs TRBV4-2 and TRBJ2-4; TRBD2 might be the D (6 bases). The CDR3 runs 15 residues. Germline assignment: CDR1 LGHNA and CDR2 YNFKEQ. Trimming removed 3 bases from V and 7 bases from J, with 16 bases in between. This CDR3 is CASSQGRTGENIQYF. The CDR3 nucleotides read TGTGCCAGCAGCCAGGGCCGGACGGGGGAGAACATTCAGTACTTC.

The CDR3 loop is CASSLDGLYNEQFF. CDR3 DNA sequence: TGTGCCAGCAGCTTAGATGGCCTCTACAATGAGCAGTTCTTC. This rearrangement joins TRBV7-9 to TRBJ2-1; no clear D. V was clipped by 1 base and J by 3 bases, with 7 bases between them. The CDR3 loop spans 14 amino acids. Germline-derived CDR1 and CDR2 are SEHNR and FQNEAQ (reference sequence). Using reference TRBV7-9 and TRBJ2-1 for the parts outside the CDR3, the full variable domain is DTGVSQNPRHKITKRGQNVTFRCDPISEHNRLYWYRQTLGQGPEFLTYFQNEAQLEKSRLLSDRFSAERPKGSFSTLEIQRTEQGDSAMYLCASSLDGLYNEQFFGPGTRLTVL.

This clonotype showed up many times. This rearrangement joins TRBV11-2 to TRBJ2-1, with a tentative D call TRBD2 (6 bases). This CDR3 has 15 amino acids. V was shortened by 8 bases and J by 0 bases, with 14 bases between the two germline ends. Per the germline V gene, CDR1 is SGHAT and CDR2 is FQNNGV. CDR3 in DNA: TGTGCCAGCCGCCGCTCCGGGAGCTCCTACAATGAGCAGTTCTTC. Its translation is CASRRSGSSYNEQFF.

The sample holds many counts of this clonotype. The chain couples TRBV5-1 to TRBJ1-3, with D uncertain. This CDR3 contains 15 residues. Between the trimmed V and J ends, which lost 0 bases and 4 bases, there was a span of 11 bases. In germline, CDR1 is SGHRS, CDR2 YFSETQ. CDR3 loop: CASSLALNSGNTIYF. DNA for the CDR3: TGCGCCAGCAGCTTGGCACTGAACAGCGGAAACACCATATATTTT.

The gene calls are TRBV9 and TRBJ2-3, with D hard to call. Between the trimmed V and J ends, which lost 3 bases and 6 bases, there was a span of 11 bases. Germline V gene data show CDR1 as SGDLS and CDR2 as YYNGEE. This CDR3 has 13 residues. CDR3 in amino acids: CASSATWRDTQYF. The CDR3, as DNA: TGTGCCAGCAGCGCGACCTGGCGGGATACGCAGTATTTT.